The present T cell receptor (beta chain) was sequenced within a study of cytomegalovirus exposure and HLA in healthy donors. Study-wide results and caveats: More clonal expansion characterized HLA-associated TCR beta chains than equally common others in a later analysis. Among TCR beta chains, those listed as cytomegalovirus-associated numbered about 150. Later genetic work tied a missense DCLRE1C variant to beta-chain V and J trimming.

The PCR ran on 60 Vbeta and 13 Jbeta primers. Using immunoSEQ multiplex PCR, the repertoire was profiled, and TCRdb retains in-frame clones only, with some absent. This sample has approximately 160,000 clones, with roughly 82% found just once. The CDR3 is 11 amino acids. CDR1 SQVTM and CDR2 ANQGSEA come from the germline V gene. V trimming: 7 bases; J trimming: 12 bases; junction bases outside the gene matches: 9. Remarks on this clone: No antigen is known for it.

The chain employs TRBV29-1 and TRBJ2-1, with 7 bases lining up with TRBD1. The clonotype was recovered from a young man in good health and CMV-seropositive. The sequenced sample consisted of PBMCs. The CDR3 sequence is CSGFSGTVQFF. In DNA form, the CDR3 reads TGCAGCGGCTTCTCCGGGACAGTGCAGTTCTTC.